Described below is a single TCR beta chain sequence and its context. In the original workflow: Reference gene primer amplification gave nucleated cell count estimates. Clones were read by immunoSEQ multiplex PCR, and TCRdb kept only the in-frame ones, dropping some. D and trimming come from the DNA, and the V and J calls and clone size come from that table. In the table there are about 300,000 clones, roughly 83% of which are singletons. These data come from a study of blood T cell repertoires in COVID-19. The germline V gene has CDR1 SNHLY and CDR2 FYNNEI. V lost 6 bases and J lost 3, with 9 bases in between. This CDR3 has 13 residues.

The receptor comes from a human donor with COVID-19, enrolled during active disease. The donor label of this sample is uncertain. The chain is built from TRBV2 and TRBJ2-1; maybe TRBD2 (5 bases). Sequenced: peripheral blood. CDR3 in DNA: TGTGCCAGCAGGAGGGAAGGCTACAATGAGCAGTTCTTC. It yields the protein CASRREGYNEQFF.